Presented here are 21 T cell receptor beta chains from one specimen sequenced in a study of molecular identifiers for immune sequencing clone quantification. A single record per CDR3 protein comes from TCRdb applying MiXCR to the PCR reads. The data hold about 630,000 distinct CDR3 sequences, with 25% observed a single time. Sequencing was done on a sample of naive CD8+ T cells from blood, with Jurkat cell RNA spiked in. Subset given: FACS-sorted CD8+CD4-CCR7+CD45RA+ naive T cells. These receptors were obtained from a human donor in good health. Some libraries in this study had Jurkat cell RNA spiked in.

With regard to this clonotype: A much bigger clone sits one base away, suggesting this may be a read error. This CDR3 is missing its conserved last phenylalanine or tryptophan, likely due to a read error. V usage is TRBV5-3 and J usage is TRBJ2-3; TRBD2 agrees at 9 bases. TRBV5-3 is placed among ORFs of uncertain function. CDR3 length: 17 residues. Here the CDR3 DNA reads TGTGCCAGCAGCTTGGTGGGGAGCGGGGGGTACGAAGATACGCAGTATCTT. This gives the protein CASSLVGSGGYEDTQYL.

V usage is TRBV15 and J usage is TRBJ1-2, with D hard to call. Trimming took 5 bases from V and 0 from J, leaving 10 bases between them. CDR3 length: 14 residues. From germline, CDR1 is LNHNV and CDR2 YYDKDF (reference sequence). CDR3 nucleotide sequence: TGTGCCACCAGCCCTGAACAGACTAACTATGGCTACACCTTC. Its protein is CATSPEQTNYGYTF.

The chain has TRBV10-3 and TRBJ2-1; D is possibly TRBD1 or TRBD2 (5 bases each). Germline CDR1 is ENHRY and CDR2 is SYGVKD. The CDR3 consists of 15 residues. Trimming shortened V by 6 bases and J by 0 bases, and 12 bases separated the two germline ends. CDR3: CAISPAGSSYNEQFF. Written as DNA, the CDR3 is TGTGCCATCAGCCCCGCAGGGAGCTCCTACAATGAGCAGTTCTTC.

The rearrangement links TRBV28 to TRBJ2-3; D ambiguous. CDR1 and CDR2 from the germline V gene are MDHEN and SYDVKM. Trimming left V 11 bases short and J 2 bases short, with 23 bases between. The CDR3 covers 16 residues. As DNA, the CDR3 is TGTGCCGGCGCCCCTTGGGGTAGTCCCCACACAGATACGCAGTATTTT. This sequence encodes CAGAPWGSPHTDTQYF.

Details on this clonotype: At one of its ends the junction is not consistent with the germline gene, which may arise from a read error. The rearrangement links TRBV19 to TRBJ1-1; 7 bases are shared with TRBD1. This CDR3 is 15 amino acids long. Germline loops: CDR1 LNHDA, CDR2 SQIVND (reference sequence). The CDR3 coding sequence is TGTGCCAGTAGTGAAACCCCGGGACAGCACACTGGAGCTTTCTTT. The encoded protein is CASSETPGQHTGAFF. The full variable domain, rest sourced from reference TRBV19 and TRBJ1-1, is DGGITQSPKYLFRKEGQNVTLSCEQNLNHDAMYWYRQDPGQGLRLIYYSQIVNDFQKGDIAEGYSVSREKKESFPLTVTSAQKNPTAFYLCASSETPGQHTGAFFGQGTRLTVV.

There are many counts of this clonotype. This chain uses TRBV6-2 or TRBV6-3 with TRBJ2-2, with 9 positions matching TRBD1. The junction had 6 bases not matched to a gene; V was cut back by 5 bases and J by 5 bases. Germline V gene sequence: CDR1 MNHEY, CDR2 SVGEGT. This CDR3 is 15 amino acids long. The CDR3 DNA reads TGTGCCAGCAGTCAACAGGGGGCGCGGACCGGGGAGCTGTTTTTT. It translates to CASSQQGARTGELFF.

A note on this clonotype: A read error may explain this, as a much larger clone is one base away. The genes are TRBV5-3 and TRBJ1-1; D remains ambiguous. TRBV5-3 is an ORF; its function is uncertain. CDR3 length: 12 amino acids. The chain's CDR3 is CAGYDMNAEAFF. In nucleotides, the CDR3 is TGTGCCGGATACGACATGAACGCTGAAGCTTTCTTT.

Points on this clonotype: This sequence may be a read error, since a much larger clone differs from it by one base. The chain couples TRBV24-1 to TRBJ2-2, with D perhaps matching TRBD2 (5 bases). There are 15 residues in the CDR3. Germline loops: CDR1 KGHDR, CDR2 SFDVKD. DNA of the CDR3: TGTGCCACCAGTGACCCTGACTTGAACACCGGGGAGCCGTTTTTT. This translates into CATSDPDLNTGEPFF.

As concerns this clonotype: A read error is possible here, since a much larger clone lies one base away. The chain's CDR3 is CASGHRDRLYGYTF. The CDR3, as DNA: TGCGCCAGCGGCCACCGGGACCGACTCTATGGCTACACCTTC. The chain has TRBV4-3 and TRBJ1-2; possibly TRBD1 for D (5 bases). CDR3 length equals 14 residues. CDR1 and CDR2 (germline): LGHNA, YSLEER.

This clonotype was counted many times. The rearrangement uses TRBV7-2 and TRBJ2-7; 7 nucleotides line up with TRBD2. The germline V gene has CDR1 SGHTA and CDR2 FQGNSA. This CDR3 comprises 15 residues. The trim removed 5 bases at V and 6 bases at J, leaving 13 bases unmatched. Here the CDR3 DNA reads TGTGCCAGCAGCATTAAGGAGCGGGAAGTGGGCGAGCAGTACTTC. As protein: CASSIKEREVGEQYF.

This clonotype was counted ten times or more. V usage is TRBV6-2 or TRBV6-3 and J usage is TRBJ2-7; tentatively, D is TRBD1 (6 bases). In germline, CDR1 is MNHEY, CDR2 SVGEGT. This CDR3 is built from 14 residues. Trimming pared 1 base from V and 3 bases from J, leaving 10 bases between. The CDR3 DNA follows: TGTGCCAGCAGTTACTGGGACACAAGCTACGAGCAGTACTTC. It codes for CASSYWDTSYEQYF.

This clonotype was seen ten or more times. The V gene is TRBV6-5, the J gene TRBJ1-1, with D tentatively TRBD1 (6 bases). V was shortened by 2 bases and J by 7 bases, with 11 bases between the two germline ends. The germline V gene encodes CDR1 MNHEY and CDR2 SVGAGI. This CDR3 is 13 amino acids long. Here the CDR3 DNA reads TGTGCCAGCAGTTACGGGACATTCAATGAAGCTTTCTTT. Translated: CASSYGTFNEAFF.

This clonotype was detected a few times. This chain uses TRBV13 with TRBJ2-2, with 10 bases fitting TRBD2. This CDR3 spans 16 amino acids. CDR1 and CDR2 (germline): PRHDT, FYEKMQ (reference sequence). The trim removed 3 bases at V and 7 bases at J, leaving 8 bases unmatched. This CDR3 reads CASSFSGRAVVGELFF. The DNA of the CDR3 is TGTGCCAGCAGCTTCAGCGGGAGGGCCGTAGTCGGGGAGCTGTTTTTT.

This clonotype was picked up many times. V usage is TRBV5-6 and J usage is TRBJ1-1; TRBD1 might be the D (5 bases). CDR1 is SGHDT and CDR2 is YYEEEE in the germline V gene. V was pared by 0 bases and J by 7 bases, with 13 bases between. There are 14 residues in the CDR3. The CDR3 region is CASSLVGQGLEAFF. The DNA of the CDR3 is TGTGCCAGCAGCTTGGTCGGTCAGGGCCTTGAAGCTTTCTTT.

The chain employs TRBV12-3 or TRBV12-4 and TRBJ2-5; either TRBD1 or TRBD2 may supply D (6 bases each). The CDR3 totals 17 residues. Trimming took 5 bases from V and 2 from J, leaving 21 bases between them. The CDR3 bases are TGTGCCAGCAGTCCTCTTGGGGTCCGGGGGCTTCAAGAGACCCAGTACTTC. Amino acids: CASSPLGVRGLQETQYF.

V and J are TRBV2 and TRBJ2-1, with unresolved D. Trimming pared 8 bases from V and 7 bases from J, leaving 15 bases between. The CDR3 contains 13 residues. The V gene's germline CDR1 is SNHLY and CDR2 FYNNEI. The CDR3 sequence: CASQNADWNEQFF. The CDR3 region has the DNA TGTGCCAGCCAAAACGCCGATTGGAATGAGCAGTTCTTC.

About this clonotype: Compared with germline, one end of the junction differs, possibly owing to a read error. The chain is built from TRBV20-1 and TRBJ2-7; 7 nucleotides align to TRBD1. The CDR3 covers 16 residues. Germline CDR1 DFQATT, CDR2 SNEGSKA (reference sequence). In DNA, the CDR3 is TGCAGTGCTAAAGTAGGGGGCGGTTTAAGTGGGTACGAGCAGTGCTTC. Translation gives CSAKVGGGLSGYEQCF.

This clonotype came up a few times. The chain couples TRBV15 to TRBJ2-3; TRBD2 agrees at 8 bases. CDR1 and CDR2 from the germline V gene are LNHNV and YYDKDF (reference sequence). The CDR3 has 18 residues. Trimming cost V 0 bases and J 0 bases; bases outside gene matches: 8. CDR3 bases: TGTGCCACCAGCAGAGATTTCGGGCCTAGCGGGAGCACAGATACGCAGTATTTT. Residues: CATSRDFGPSGSTDTQYF.

The sample holds many counts of this clonotype. The chain has TRBV28 and TRBJ1-5, with D unresolved. Between the trimmed V and J ends, which lost 3 bases and 2 bases, there was a span of 5 bases. CDR3 length: 13 amino acids. The V gene's germline CDR1 is MDHEN and CDR2 SYDVKM. The CDR3 region is CASSFTGNQPQHF. The CDR3 nucleotides read TGTGCCAGCAGTTTCACCGGCAATCAGCCCCAGCATTTT.

This clonotype was counted between two and nine times. J is TRBJ1-1 and V is TRBV11-2, with D uncertain. The V end lost 6 bases, the J end lost 3 bases, and 11 bases lay between the germline ends. This CDR3 spans 13 amino acids. The V gene's germline CDR1 is SGHAT and CDR2 FQNNGV. CDR3 sequence reads: CASRGGLDTEAFF. In DNA, the CDR3 is TGTGCCAGCAGGGGTGGCTTGGACACTGAAGCTTTCTTT.

This clonotype occurred once. Given a much more abundant clone one base away, this may be a read error. This chain uses TRBV7-9 with TRBJ2-5, with 8 bases aligning to TRBD1. The CDR3 spans 16 residues. Germline CDR1 SEHNR, CDR2 FQNEAQ (reference sequence). The V and J ends lost 5 bases and 0 bases, in that order; junction bases with no gene match: 8. CDR3 residues: CASSPLDRVNQETQYF. DNA of the CDR3: TGTGCCAGCAGCCCTCTGGACAGGGTAAACCAAGAGACCCAGTACTTC.